This entry lists 9 T cell receptor beta chains sequenced from one sample in a study of cytomegalovirus exposure and HLA in healthy donors. The PCR used 60 Vbeta and 13 Jbeta primers. Measured with immunoSEQ multiplex PCR; TCRdb has only the in-frame clones, and not every one. The table includes about 94,000 clones, 81% detected once. The sample was PBMCs. These receptors came from a human donor in good health.

This chain uses TRBV25-1 with TRBJ2-7, with 7 nucleotides matching TRBD1. CDR1 is MGHDK, CDR2 SYGVNS, per germline. J lost 5 bases, V lost 10 bases, and 8 bases had no gene match. This CDR3 has 12 residues. The CDR3 bases are TGTGCCACTGAACAGGGGTGGGACGAGCAGTACTTC. It is translated as CATEQGWDEQYF.

The chain recombines TRBV7-9 with TRBJ2-7; a weak D match, TRBD2 (5 bases). Trimming left V 3 bases short and J 6 bases short, with 6 bases between. This CDR3 has 11 amino acids. Germline V gene sequence: CDR1 SEHNR, CDR2 FQNEAQ (reference sequence). The CDR3 spells CASSFGGEQYF. As DNA, the CDR3 is TGTGCCAGCAGCTTCGGAGGCGAGCAGTACTTC. The entire variable domain, with the rest obtained from reference TRBV7-9 and TRBJ2-7, is as follows: DTGVSQNPRHKITKRGQNVTFRCDPISEHNRLYWYRQTLGQGPEFLTYFQNEAQLEKSRLLSDRFSAERPKGSFSTLEIQRTEQGDSAMYLCASSFGGEQYFGPGTRLTVT.

The rearrangement joins TRBV6-1 to TRBJ2-3; TRBD2 is a possible D gene (6 bases). Germline values: CDR1 MNHNS, CDR2 SASEGT. V gave up 3 bases and J gave up 2 bases, with 12 bases separating them. The CDR3 runs to 15 residues. The CDR3 DNA sequence: TGTGCCAGCAGTGACTCGCGCGGGATCACAGATACGCAGTATTTT. This codes for CASSDSRGITDTQYF.

V usage is TRBV28 and J usage is TRBJ2-6; 10 bases match TRBD1. Germline values: CDR1 MDHEN, CDR2 SYDVKM. This CDR3 is 18 amino acids long. V shed 2 bases and J 4 bases; nucleotides not matched to a gene: 8. CDR3 in DNA: TGTGCCAGCAGTTTAGGGCGACAGGGGGCGCGCGGGGCCAACGTCCTGACTTTC. Its protein is CASSLGRQGARGANVLTF.

The chain links TRBV7-8 to TRBJ2-7; unclear D gene. The V and J ends lost 1 base and 4 bases respectively, with 5 bases between them. The germline CDR1 and CDR2 sequences are SGHVS and FQNEAQ. This CDR3 spans 12 amino acids. The CDR3 sequence is CASSLDYYEQYF. CDR3 DNA: TGTGCCAGCAGCTTAGATTATTACGAGCAGTACTTC.

The sample holds a few counts of this clone. The chain is built from TRBV5-4 and TRBJ2-5, with 8 bases matching TRBD2. Germline values: CDR1 SGHNT, CDR2 YYREEE (reference sequence). The CDR3 runs 17 residues. Trimming at V came to 4 bases and at J to 5 bases, leaving 16 bases not matched to a gene. The CDR3 region is CASSPHPPGTSSETQYF. The DNA for the CDR3 is TGTGCCAGCAGCCCCCACCCTCCCGGGACTAGTAGTGAGACCCAGTACTTC.

The CDR3 spells CASSALLSLNNEQFF. CDR3 bases: TGTGCCAGCAGTGCGCTCCTATCTCTAAACAATGAGCAGTTCTTC. The V call is TRBV2, the J call TRBJ2-1; D gene unclear. The ends were cut back, 4 bases at V and 5 bases at J, with 15 bases in the middle. The germline gives CDR1 SNHLY, CDR2 FYNNEI. CDR3 size: 15 residues.

This chain links TRBV2 with TRBJ1-5, with TRBD1 as a possible D gene (6 bases). The V end was cut by 6 bases, the J end by 7 bases, with 16 bases between. The CDR3 length is 14 residues. CDR1 SNHLY and CDR2 FYNNEI come from the germline V gene. The CDR3 DNA is TGTGCCAGCAGCGCTGGGACATCGGGACAGCCCCAGCATTTT. Residues: CASSAGTSGQPQHF.

The chain employs TRBV9 and TRBJ2-1, with a tentative D call TRBD2 (6 bases). Trimming shortened V by 4 bases and J by 0 bases, and 14 bases separated the two germline ends. The germline V gene has CDR1 SGDLS and CDR2 YYNGEE. CDR3 length: 16 residues. This CDR3 reads CASSPDYGSSYNEQFF. The CDR3 DNA sequence: TGTGCCAGCAGCCCCGATTACGGGAGCTCCTACAATGAGCAGTTCTTC.